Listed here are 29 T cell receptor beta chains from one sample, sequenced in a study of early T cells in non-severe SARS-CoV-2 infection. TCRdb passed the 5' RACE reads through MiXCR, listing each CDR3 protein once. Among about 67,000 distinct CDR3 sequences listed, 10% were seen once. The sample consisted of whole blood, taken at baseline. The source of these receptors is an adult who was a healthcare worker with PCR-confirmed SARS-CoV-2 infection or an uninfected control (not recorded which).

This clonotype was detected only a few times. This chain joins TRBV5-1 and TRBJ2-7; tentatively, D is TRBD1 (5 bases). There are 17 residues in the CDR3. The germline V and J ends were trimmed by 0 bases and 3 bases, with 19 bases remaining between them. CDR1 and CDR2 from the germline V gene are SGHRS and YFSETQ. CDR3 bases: TGCGCCAGCAGCTTGGATTACGGTCGCAGGGTCTTCTACGAGCAGTACTTC. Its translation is CASSLDYGRRVFYEQYF.

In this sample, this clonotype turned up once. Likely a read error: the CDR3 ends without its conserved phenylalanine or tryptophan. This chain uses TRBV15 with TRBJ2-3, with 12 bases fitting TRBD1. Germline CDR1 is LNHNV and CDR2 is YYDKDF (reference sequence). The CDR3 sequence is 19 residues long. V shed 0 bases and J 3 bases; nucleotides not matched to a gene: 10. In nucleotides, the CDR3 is TGTGCCACCAGCAGAGATACGTTACTGGGACAGGGGGCAACAGATACGCAGTATTCT. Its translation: CATSRDTLLGQGATDTQYS.

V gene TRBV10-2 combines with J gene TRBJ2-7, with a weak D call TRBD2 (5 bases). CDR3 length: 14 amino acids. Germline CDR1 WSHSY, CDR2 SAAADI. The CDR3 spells CATREYSRSYEQYF. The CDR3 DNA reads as TGCGCTACGAGGGAATATTCCCGCTCCTACGAGCAGTACTTC.

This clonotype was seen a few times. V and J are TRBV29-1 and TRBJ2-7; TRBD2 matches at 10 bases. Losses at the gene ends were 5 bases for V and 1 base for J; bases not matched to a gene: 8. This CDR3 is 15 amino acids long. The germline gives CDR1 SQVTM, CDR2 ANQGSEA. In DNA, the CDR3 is TGCAGCGTTCTGGATGGGACTAGCGCGTCCTACGAGCAGTACTTC. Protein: CSVLDGTSASYEQYF.

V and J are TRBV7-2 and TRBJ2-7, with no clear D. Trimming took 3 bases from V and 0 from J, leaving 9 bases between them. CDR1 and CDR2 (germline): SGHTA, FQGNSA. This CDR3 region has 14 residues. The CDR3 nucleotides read TGTGCCAGCAGCTTTCGGACGGCCTCCTACGAGCAGTACTTC. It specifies CASSFRTASYEQYF.

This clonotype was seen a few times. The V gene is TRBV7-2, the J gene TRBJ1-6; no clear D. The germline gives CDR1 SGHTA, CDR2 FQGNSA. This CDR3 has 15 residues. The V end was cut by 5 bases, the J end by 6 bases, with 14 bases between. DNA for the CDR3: TGTGCCAGCAGCGACTCTCTGGCGATTAATTCACCCCTCCACTTT. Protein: CASSDSLAINSPLHF.

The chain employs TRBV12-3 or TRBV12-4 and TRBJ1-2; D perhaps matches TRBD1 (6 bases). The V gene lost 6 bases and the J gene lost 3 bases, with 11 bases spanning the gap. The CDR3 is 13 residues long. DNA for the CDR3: TGTGCCAGCAGGGGGGACACCTACTATGGCTACACCTTC. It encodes CASRGDTYYGYTF.

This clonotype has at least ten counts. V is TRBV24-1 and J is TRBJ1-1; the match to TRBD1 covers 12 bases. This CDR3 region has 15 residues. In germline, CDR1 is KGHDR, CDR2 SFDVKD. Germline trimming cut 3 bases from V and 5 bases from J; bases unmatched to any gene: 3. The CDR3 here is CATSDGGQGATEAFF. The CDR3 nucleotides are TGTGCCACCAGTGATGGGGGACAGGGGGCGACTGAAGCTTTCTTT.

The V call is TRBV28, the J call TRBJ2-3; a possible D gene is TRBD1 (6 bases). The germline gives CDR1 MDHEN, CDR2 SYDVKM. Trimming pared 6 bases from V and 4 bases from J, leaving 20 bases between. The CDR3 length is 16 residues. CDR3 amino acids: CASSLDGQQNADTQYF. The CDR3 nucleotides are TGTGCCAGCAGCCTAGACGGACAGCAAAACGCAGATACGCAGTATTTT.

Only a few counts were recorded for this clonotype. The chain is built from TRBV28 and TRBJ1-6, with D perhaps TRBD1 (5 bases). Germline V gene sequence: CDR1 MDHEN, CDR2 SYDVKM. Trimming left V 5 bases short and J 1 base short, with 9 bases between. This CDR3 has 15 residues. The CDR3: CASSGGTSYNSPLHF. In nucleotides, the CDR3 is TGTGCCAGCAGTGGTGGGACGTCCTATAATTCACCCCTCCACTTT.

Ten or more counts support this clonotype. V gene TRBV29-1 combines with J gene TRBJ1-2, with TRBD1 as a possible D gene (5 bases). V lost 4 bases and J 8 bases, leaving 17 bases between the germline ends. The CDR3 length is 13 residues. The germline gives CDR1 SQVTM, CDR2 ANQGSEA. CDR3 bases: TGCAGCGTTGTTTTTAGATCCGGGGGAGGCTACACCTTC. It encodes CSVVFRSGGGYTF.

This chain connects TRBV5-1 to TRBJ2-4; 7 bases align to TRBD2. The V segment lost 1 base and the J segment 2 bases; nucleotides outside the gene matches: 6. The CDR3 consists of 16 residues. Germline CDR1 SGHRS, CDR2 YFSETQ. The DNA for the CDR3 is TGCGCCAGCAGCTTGAGACTAGCTGTTCCCAAAAACATTCAGTACTTC. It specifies CASSLRLAVPKNIQYF. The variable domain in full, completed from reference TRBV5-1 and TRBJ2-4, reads KAGVTQTPRYLIKTRGQQVTLSCSPISGHRSVSWYQQTPGQGLQFLFEYFSETQRNKGNFPGRFSGRQFSNSRSEMNVSTLELGDSALYLCASSLRLAVPKNIQYFGAGTRLSVL.

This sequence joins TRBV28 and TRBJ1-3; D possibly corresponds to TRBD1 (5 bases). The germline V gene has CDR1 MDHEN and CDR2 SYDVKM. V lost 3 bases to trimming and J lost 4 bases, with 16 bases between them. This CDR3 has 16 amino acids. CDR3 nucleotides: TGTGCCAGCAGTTTCGATGGGGCAGGGATAGGAAACACCATATATTTT. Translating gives CASSFDGAGIGNTIYF.

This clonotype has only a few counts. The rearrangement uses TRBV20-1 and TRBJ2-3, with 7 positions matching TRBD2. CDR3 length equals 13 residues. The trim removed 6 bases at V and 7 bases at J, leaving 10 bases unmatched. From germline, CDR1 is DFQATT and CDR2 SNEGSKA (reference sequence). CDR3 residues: CSAPGLRVNTQYF. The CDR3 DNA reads TGCAGTGCACCGGGACTACGAGTCAATACGCAGTATTTT.

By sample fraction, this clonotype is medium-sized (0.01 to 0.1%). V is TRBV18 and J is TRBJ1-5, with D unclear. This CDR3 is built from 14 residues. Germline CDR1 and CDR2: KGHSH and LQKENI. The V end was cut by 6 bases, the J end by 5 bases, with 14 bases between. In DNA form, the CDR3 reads TGTGCCAGCTCGAGCCGCGCAGCTGATCAGCCCCAGCATTTT. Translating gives CASSSRAADQPQHF.

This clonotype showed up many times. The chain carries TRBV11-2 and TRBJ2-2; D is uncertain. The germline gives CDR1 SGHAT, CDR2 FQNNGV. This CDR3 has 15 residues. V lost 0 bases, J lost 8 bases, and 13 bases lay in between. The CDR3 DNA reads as TGTGCCAGCAGCTTAGAAGACCCCTTATTGGGGGAGCTGTTTTTT. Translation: CASSLEDPLLGELFF. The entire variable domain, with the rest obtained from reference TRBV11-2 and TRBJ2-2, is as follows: EAGVAQSPRYKIIEKRQSVAFWCNPISGHATLYWYQQILGQGPKLLIQFQNNGVVDDSQLPKDRFSAERLKGVDSTLKIQPAKLEDSAVYLCASSLEDPLLGELFFGEGSRLTVL.

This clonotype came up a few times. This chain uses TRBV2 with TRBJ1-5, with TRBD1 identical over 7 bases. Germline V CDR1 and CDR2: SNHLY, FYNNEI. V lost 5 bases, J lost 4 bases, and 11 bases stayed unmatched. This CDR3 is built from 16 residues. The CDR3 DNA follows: TGTGCCAGCAGTACCCTTACAGGGGTAAAAAATCAGCCCCAGCATTTT. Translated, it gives CASSTLTGVKNQPQHF. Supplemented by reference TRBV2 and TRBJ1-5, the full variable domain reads EPEVTQTPSHQVTQMGQEVILRCVPISNHLYFYWYRQILGQKVEFLVSFYNNEISEKSEIFDDQFSVERPDGSNFTLKIRSTKLEDSAMYFCASSTLTGVKNQPQHFGDGTRLSIL.

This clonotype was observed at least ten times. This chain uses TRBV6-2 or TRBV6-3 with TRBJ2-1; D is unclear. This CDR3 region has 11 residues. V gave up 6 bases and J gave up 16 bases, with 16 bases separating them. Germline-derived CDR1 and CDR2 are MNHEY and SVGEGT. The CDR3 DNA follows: TGTGCCAGCAGCCCACCAGGTCGCGCTTTCTTC. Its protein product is CASSPPGRAFF.

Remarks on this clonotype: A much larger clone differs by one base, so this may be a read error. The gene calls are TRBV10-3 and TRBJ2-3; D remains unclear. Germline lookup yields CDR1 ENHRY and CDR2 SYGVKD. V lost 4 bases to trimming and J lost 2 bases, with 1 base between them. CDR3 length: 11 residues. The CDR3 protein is CAISATDTQYF. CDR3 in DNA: TGTGCCATCAGTGCCACAGATACGCAGTATTTT.

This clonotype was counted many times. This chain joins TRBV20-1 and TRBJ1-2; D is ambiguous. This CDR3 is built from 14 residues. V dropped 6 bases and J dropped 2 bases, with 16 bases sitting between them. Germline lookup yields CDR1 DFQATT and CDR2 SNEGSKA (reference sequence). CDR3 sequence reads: CSAHDIGRNYGYTF. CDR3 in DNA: TGCAGTGCGCACGATATCGGAAGAAACTATGGCTACACCTTC.

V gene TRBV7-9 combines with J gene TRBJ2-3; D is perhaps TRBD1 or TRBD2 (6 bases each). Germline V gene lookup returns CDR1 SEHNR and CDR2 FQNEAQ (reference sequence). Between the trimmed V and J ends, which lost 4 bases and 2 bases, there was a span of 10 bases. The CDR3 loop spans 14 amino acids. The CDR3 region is CASSSRDITDTQYF. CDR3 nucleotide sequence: TGTGCCAGCAGCTCGCGGGACATCACAGATACGCAGTATTTT.

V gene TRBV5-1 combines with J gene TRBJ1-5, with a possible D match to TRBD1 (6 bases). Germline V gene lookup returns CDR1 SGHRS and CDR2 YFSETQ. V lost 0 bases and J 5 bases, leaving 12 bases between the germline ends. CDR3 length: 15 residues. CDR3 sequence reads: CASSLAPGAYQPQHF. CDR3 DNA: TGCGCCAGCAGCTTGGCCCCAGGGGCTTATCAGCCCCAGCATTTT.

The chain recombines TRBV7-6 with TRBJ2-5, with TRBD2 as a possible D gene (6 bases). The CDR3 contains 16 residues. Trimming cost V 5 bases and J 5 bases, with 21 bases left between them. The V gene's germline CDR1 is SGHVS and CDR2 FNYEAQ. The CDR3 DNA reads TGTGCCAGCAGCCCCCCTCGGGCAGGAGGGAGGGAGACCCAGTACTTC. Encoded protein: CASSPPRAGGRETQYF.

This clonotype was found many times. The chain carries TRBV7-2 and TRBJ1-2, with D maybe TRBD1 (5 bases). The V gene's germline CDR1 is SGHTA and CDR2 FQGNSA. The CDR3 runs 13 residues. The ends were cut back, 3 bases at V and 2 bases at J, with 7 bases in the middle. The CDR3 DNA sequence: TGTGCCAGCAGCTTTAGACAGAACTATGGCTACACCTTC. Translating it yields CASSFRQNYGYTF.

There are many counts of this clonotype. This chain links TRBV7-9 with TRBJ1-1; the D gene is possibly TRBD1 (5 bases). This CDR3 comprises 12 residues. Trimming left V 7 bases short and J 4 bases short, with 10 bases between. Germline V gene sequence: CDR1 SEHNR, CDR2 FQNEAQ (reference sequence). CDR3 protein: CASTYGGTEAFF. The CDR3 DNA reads TGTGCCAGCACATACGGGGGCACTGAAGCTTTCTTT.

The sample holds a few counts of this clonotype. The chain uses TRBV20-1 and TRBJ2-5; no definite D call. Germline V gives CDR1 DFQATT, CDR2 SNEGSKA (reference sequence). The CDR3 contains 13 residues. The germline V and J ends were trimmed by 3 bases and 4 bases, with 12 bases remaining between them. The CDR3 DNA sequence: TGCAGTGCTAGTACCTTAGCTCGAGAGACCCAGTACTTC. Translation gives CSASTLARETQYF.

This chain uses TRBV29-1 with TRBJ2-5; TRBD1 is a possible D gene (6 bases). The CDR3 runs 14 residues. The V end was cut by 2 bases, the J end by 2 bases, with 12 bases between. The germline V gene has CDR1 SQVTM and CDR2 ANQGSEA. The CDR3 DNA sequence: TGCAGCGTTGAAATTTCCGGACAGCAAGAGACCCAGTACTTC. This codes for CSVEISGQQETQYF.

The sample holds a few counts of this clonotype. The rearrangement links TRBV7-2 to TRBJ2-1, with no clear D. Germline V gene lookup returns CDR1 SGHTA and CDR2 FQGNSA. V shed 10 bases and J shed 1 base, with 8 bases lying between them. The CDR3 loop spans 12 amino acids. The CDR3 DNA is TGTGCCACACAAGGGTCCTACAATGAGCAGTTCTTC. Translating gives CATQGSYNEQFF. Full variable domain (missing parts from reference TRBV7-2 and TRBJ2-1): GAGVSQSPSNKVTEKGKDVELRCDPISGHTALYWYRQSLGQGLEFLIYFQGNSAPDKSGLPSDRFSAERTGGSVSTLTIQRTQQEDSAVYLCATQGSYNEQFFGPGTRLTVL.

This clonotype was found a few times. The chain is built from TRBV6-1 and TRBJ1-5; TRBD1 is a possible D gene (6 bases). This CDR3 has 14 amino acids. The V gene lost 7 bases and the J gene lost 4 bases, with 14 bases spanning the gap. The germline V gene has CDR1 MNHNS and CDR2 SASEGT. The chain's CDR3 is CASNDRLLNQPQHF. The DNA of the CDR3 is TGTGCCAGCAACGACAGGCTATTGAATCAGCCCCAGCATTTT.